These 9 T cell receptor beta chains came from one sample sequenced in a study of identifying expanded T cells in peripheral blood (dated by TCRdb to between 2018 and 2021). The protocol used for the library was the immunoSEQ multiplex PCR assay. TCRdb carries this immuneACCESS record with in-frame sequences only. Its versions omit some clonotypes, under half of them owing to an unresolved V gene in the studies checked, with the rest unexplained. For this sample the table gives 83,000 or so clones, of which approximately 91% were detected only once. The ten largest clones represent 3.5% to 5% of the sample. Sequencing was carried out using blood. Receptor source: a person aged 18 to 75 in good health.

V gene TRBV27 combines with J gene TRBJ1-2, with D tentatively TRBD1 (5 bases). This CDR3 spans 12 amino acids. The V gene lost 6 bases and the J gene lost 8 bases, with 13 bases spanning the gap. CDR1 MNHEY and CDR2 SMNVEV come from the germline V gene (reference sequence). CDR3 region: CASRSGIQGYTF. The CDR3 nucleotides read TGTGCCAGCAGGTCAGGGATCCAGGGCTACACCTTC.

V and J are TRBV4-2 and TRBJ1-2; D is ambiguous. This CDR3 comprises 16 residues. V lost 0 bases to trimming and J lost 4 bases, with 15 bases between them. CDR1 and CDR2 from the germline V gene are LGHNA and YNFKEQ. DNA of the CDR3: TGTGCCAGCAGCCAAGATCTCGGGCCAAGGCCCTATGGCTACACCTTC. It is translated as CASSQDLGPRPYGYTF.

This clone was observed a few times. The chain links TRBV5-6 to TRBJ2-7, with D tentatively TRBD1 (6 bases). V was cut by 2 bases and J by 1 base, with 10 bases left in between. Germline V gene data show CDR1 as SGHDT and CDR2 as YYEEEE. The CDR3 covers 14 residues. CDR3 bases: TGTGCCAGCAGCTTCCAGGGGAGATCCTACGAGCAGTACTTC. Encoded protein: CASSFQGRSYEQYF.

The rearrangement links TRBV9 to TRBJ2-4; D is perhaps TRBD1 or TRBD2 (5 bases each). CDR1 is SGDLS and CDR2 is YYNGEE in the germline V gene. The CDR3 consists of 16 residues. Trimming took 0 bases from V and 1 from J, leaving 11 bases between them. CDR3 DNA sequence: TGTGCCAGCAGCGTAGCTGGGGGTAGTGCCAAAAACATTCAGTACTTC. Protein: CASSVAGGSAKNIQYF.

V usage is TRBV15 and J usage is TRBJ1-2, with D uncertain. The CDR3 runs 15 residues. The ends were cut back, 0 bases at V and 0 bases at J, with 8 bases in the middle. Germline loops: CDR1 LNHNV, CDR2 YYDKDF (reference sequence). The CDR3 spells CATSREQPANYGYTF. CDR3 nucleotide sequence: TGTGCCACCAGCAGAGAACAGCCAGCTAACTATGGCTACACCTTC.

The chain couples TRBV7-2 to TRBJ2-5; no clear D. This CDR3 has 12 amino acids. The germline CDR1 and CDR2 sequences are SGHTA and FQGNSA. The V gene lost 4 bases and the J gene lost 5 bases, with 8 bases spanning the gap. Here the CDR3 reads CASSSLGETQYF. CDR3 nucleotide sequence: TGTGCCAGCAGCTCCCTTGGGGAGACCCAGTACTTC.

A single count supports this clone. J is TRBJ2-7 and V is TRBV5-1, with 8 nucleotides matching TRBD2. J gave up 5 bases and V 4 bases, and 2 bases lay outside the gene matches. Looked up from germline, CDR1 is SGHRS and CDR2 is YFSETQ. This CDR3 is 12 amino acids long. The CDR3 DNA reads as TGCGCCAGCAGCACGACTAGCGACGAGCAGTACTTC. It encodes CASSTTSDEQYF.

This clone was counted a single time. The gene calls are TRBV7-6 and TRBJ2-5; 9 bases are a match to TRBD2. Germline trimming cut 1 base from V and 3 bases from J; bases unmatched to any gene: 3. Germline CDR1 SGHVS, CDR2 FNYEAQ. The CDR3 extends over 15 amino acids. The CDR3 region has the DNA TGTGCCAGCAGCTTAGTGGCTAGCGGGGAAGAGACCCAGTACTTC. Translation: CASSLVASGEETQYF. The full variable domain, its missing parts supplied by reference TRBV7-6 and TRBJ2-5, is GAGVSQSPRYKVTKRGQDVALRCDPISGHVSLYWYRQALGQGPEFLTYFNYEAQQDKSGLPNDRFSAERPEGSISTLTIQRTEQRDSAMYRCASSLVASGEETQYFGPGTRLLVL.

The chain has TRBV7-9 and TRBJ2-1; a weak D match, TRBD2 (6 bases). Trimming took 5 bases from V and 6 from J, leaving 14 bases between them. CDR1 SEHNR and CDR2 FQNEAQ come from the germline V gene (reference sequence). The CDR3 has 14 amino acids. For the CDR3, the DNA is TGTGCCAGCAGCCCCATGGGAGGTAGCAATGAGCAGTTCTTC. Its protein product is CASSPMGGSNEQFF.